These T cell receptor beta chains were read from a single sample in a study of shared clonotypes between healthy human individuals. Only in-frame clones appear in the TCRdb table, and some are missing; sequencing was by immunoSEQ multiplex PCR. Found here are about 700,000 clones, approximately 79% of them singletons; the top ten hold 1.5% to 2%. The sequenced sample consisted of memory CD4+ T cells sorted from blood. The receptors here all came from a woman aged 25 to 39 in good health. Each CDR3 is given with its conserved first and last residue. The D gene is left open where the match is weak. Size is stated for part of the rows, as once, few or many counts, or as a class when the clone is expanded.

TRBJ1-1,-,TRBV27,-,CATLRGGEGTEAFF,TGTGCCACCCTACGGGGGGGGGAAGGGACTGAAGCTTTCTTT
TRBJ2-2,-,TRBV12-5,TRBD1,CASGFEFGTGLGGELFF,TGTGCTAGTGGTTTTGAATTCGGGACAGGGCTTGGCGGGGAGCTGTTTTTT
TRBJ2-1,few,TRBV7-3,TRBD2,CASSLGGTTYNEQFF,TGTGCCAGCAGCTTGGGTGGGACTACGTACAATGAGCAGTTCTTC
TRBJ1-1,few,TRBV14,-,CASTPVGPGVNTEAFF,TGTGCCAGCACCCCGGTAGGTCCCGGGGTGAACACTGAAGCTTTCTTT
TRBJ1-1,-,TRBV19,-,CASSPPWADYTEAFF,TGTGCCAGTAGCCCCCCTTGGGCTGATTACACTGAAGCTTTCTTT
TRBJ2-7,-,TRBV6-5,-,CAAGEQYF,TGTGCCGCGGGGGAGCAGTACTTC
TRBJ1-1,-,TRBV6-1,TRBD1,CASSRDRSSEAFF,TGTGCCAGCAGCCGGGACAGGAGCTCTGAAGCTTTCTTT
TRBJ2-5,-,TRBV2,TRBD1,CASRDRGGETQYF,TGTGCCAGCAGAGACAGGGGAGGAGAGACCCAGTACTTC
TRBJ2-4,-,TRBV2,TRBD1,CASRGQGAAKNIQYF,TGTGCCAGCAGGGGACAGGGGGCGGCCAAAAACATTCAGTACTTC
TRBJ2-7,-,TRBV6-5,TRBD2,CASSSTGGSYEQYF,TGTGCCAGCAGTTCGACCGGGGGGTCCTACGAGCAGTACTTC